This entry concerns a single T cell receptor beta chain. Clones were read by immunoSEQ multiplex PCR, and TCRdb kept only the in-frame ones, dropping some. The repertoire holds 130,000 or so clones, 80% to 90% seen once, with about 4.5% in the top ten. The sample comes from a study of blood T cell repertoires in COVID-19. At the level of the study: T cells, B-cell-depleted T cells, or PBMCs provided the cDNA or gDNA that served as material.

The Seattle patients, enrolled during active infection, were followed longitudinally. Losses at the gene ends were 6 bases for V and 4 bases for J; bases not matched to a gene: 5. The CDR3 loop spans 14 amino acids. The germline V gene encodes CDR1 KGHSH and CDR2 LQKENI. This receptor was taken from a man aged 55 to 70 with COVID-19, enrolled during active disease. The genes are TRBV18 and TRBJ1-1, with 10 bases identical to TRBD1. Sequencing was done on a sample of peripheral blood. In nucleotides, the CDR3 is TGTGCCAGCTCCAGGGACAGGGGTGGCACTGAAGCTTTCTTT. Its translation is CASSRDRGGTEAFF.